These T cell receptor beta chains were read from a single sample in a study of cytomegalovirus exposure and HLA in healthy donors. Libraries were prepared by immunoSEQ multiplex PCR; TCRdb keeps only in-frame clonotypes and omits some of them. The sample records approximately 100,000 clones, under 65% being singletons. Sequenced: PBMCs. The receptors come from a man in his sixties in good health and CMV-seronegative. Both conserved end residues are part of each CDR3. The order of the fields is V gene, D gene, J gene, clone size, CDR3 protein, CDR3 DNA. The D gene is left open where the match is weak. A row's size may be missing; if present it is once, few, many or a size class.

TRBV7-9	NA	TRBJ2-2	few	CSSHSPGLLLSGELFF	TGTTCCAGCCATAGTCCGGGACTTCTCTTATCCGGGGAGCTGTTTTTT
TRBV14	TRBD2	TRBJ2-1	NA	CASSQETSFAGEQFF	TGTGCCAGCAGCCAAGAGACTAGCTTTGCTGGTGAGCAGTTCTTC
TRBV5-1	NA	TRBJ1-2	NA	CASSLGSGDNYGYTF	TGCGCCAGCAGCTTGGGATCGGGGGACAACTATGGCTACACCTTC
TRBV5-1	NA	TRBJ1-4	NA	CASSSTSGDNEKLFF	TGCGCCAGCAGCTCCACGAGCGGGGATAATGAAAAACTGTTTTTT
TRBV7-3	TRBD2	TRBJ2-3	NA	CASSFSGSRIDTQYF	TGTGCCAGCAGCTTTAGCGGGAGTAGGATAGATACGCAGTATTTT
TRBV29-1	TRBD1	TRBJ2-7	NA	CSVVTGVGEQYF	TGCAGCGTCGTTACAGGGGTCGGCGAGCAGTACTTC
TRBV11-1	NA	TRBJ2-2	NA	CASSLITTGRTGELFF	TGTGCCAGCAGCTTAATCACGACAGGGAGGACCGGGGAGCTGTTTTTT
TRBV2	TRBD1	TRBJ1-2	NA	CASISDRVSYGYTF	TGTGCCAGCATATCGGACAGGGTGAGCTATGGCTACACCTTC
TRBV5-6	NA	TRBJ1-2	NA	CASSSGLANYGYTF	TGTGCCAGCAGCTCAGGATTAGCTAACTATGGCTACACCTTC
TRBV28	TRBD2	TRBJ2-7	once	CASSFQRGTYEQYF	TGTGCCAGCAGTTTCCAGCGGGGGACCTACGAGCAGTACTTC
TRBV28	TRBD2	TRBJ2-1	NA	CASSFRTSGRNEQFF	TGTGCCAGCAGTTTCCGGACTAGCGGGAGAAATGAGCAGTTCTTC
TRBV6-1	NA	TRBJ1-1	NA	CASSALNSGSEAFF	TGTGCCAGCAGTGCGCTTAATAGTGGTTCTGAAGCTTTCTTT
TRBV6-1	NA	TRBJ1-5	NA	CASTTLAGNQPQHF	TGTGCCAGCACAACCCTAGCGGGCAATCAGCCCCAGCATTTT
TRBV9	TRBD1	TRBJ2-7	NA	CASSPGGLSYEQYF	TGTGCCAGCAGCCCAGGGGGCTTATCCTACGAGCAGTACTTC
TRBV27	TRBD2	TRBJ2-2	NA	CASRPSGGGNTGELFF	TGTGCCAGCAGGCCTAGCGGGGGGGGGAACACCGGGGAGCTGTTTTTT
TRBV14	NA	TRBJ1-2	NA	CASSQGALDYGYTF	TGTGCCAGCAGCCAAGGAGCCCTGGACTATGGCTACACCTTC
TRBV27	NA	TRBJ2-3	NA	CASSLGARGTDTQYF	TGTGCCAGCAGTTTAGGGGCCCGGGGCACAGATACGCAGTATTTT
TRBV10-3	TRBD1	TRBJ2-1	NA	CAIESTGTGGDEQFF	TGTGCCATCGAGTCTACCGGGACAGGGGGAGATGAGCAGTTCTTC
TRBV19	TRBD1	TRBJ1-3	NA	CATQVTGGSGNTIYF	TGTGCCACACAGGTCACAGGGGGCTCTGGAAACACCATATATTTT
TRBV5-4	TRBD1	TRBJ1-1	NA	CASSPWQKDRGAFF	TGTGCCAGCAGCCCCTGGCAGAAGGACAGGGGAGCTTTCTTT
TRBV6-1	TRBD1	TRBJ1-5	NA	CASSEGVTGGRNQPQHF	TGTGCCAGCAGTGAAGGGGTGACAGGGGGCCGCAATCAGCCCCAGCATTTT
TRBV6-1	NA	TRBJ1-6	NA	CASSEGKGGNSPLHF	TGTGCCAGCAGTGAAGGGAAGGGAGGGAACTCACCCCTCCACTTT
TRBV5-4	NA	TRBJ2-7	few	CASSYPTGNNYEQYF	TGTGCCAGCAGCTACCCCACCGGGAATAACTACGAGCAGTACTTC
TRBV28	TRBD2	TRBJ2-7	few	CASGRLAGGQIAHEQYF	TGTGCCAGCGGAAGGCTAGCGGGAGGTCAGATTGCCCACGAGCAGTACTTC
TRBV5-1	NA	TRBJ2-5	NA	CASSLGQGQETQYF	TGCGCCAGCAGCTTGGGGCAGGGTCAAGAGACCCAGTACTTC
TRBV6-1	TRBD2	TRBJ2-1	NA	CASSEFGLAGTSSYNEQFF	TGTGCCAGCAGTGAATTCGGACTAGCGGGGACCAGCTCCTACAATGAGCAGTTCTTC
TRBV6-5	NA	TRBJ1-6	NA	CASRQGNYNSPLHF	TGTGCCAGCAGGCAGGGAAACTATAATTCACCCCTCCACTTT
TRBV7-6	NA	TRBJ2-3	NA	CASSIGTSPTDTQYF	TGTGCCAGCAGCATAGGGACAAGTCCTACAGATACGCAGTATTTT
TRBV9	TRBD1	TRBJ1-6	once	CASSTGTGGNSPLHF	TGTGCCAGCAGCACCGGGACAGGGGGTAATTCACCCCTCCACTTT